Described below is a single TCR beta chain sequence and its context. Its antigen is unidentified. Using immunoSEQ multiplex PCR, the repertoire was profiled, and TCRdb retains in-frame clones only, with some absent. The sample has about 150,000 clones, 90% seen once. These data originate in a study of T cell responses to AZD1222 COVID-19 vaccine. The study pooled second doses at about 4 or about 12 weeks. Notes on the study in general: Baseline seropositives among AZD1222 recipients totaled only six. Only after the peak T cell response were repertoires sampled. Spike-specific TCR breadth and depth went up after people got two AZD1222 doses.

In germline, CDR1 is KGHSH, CDR2 LQKENI. V was shortened by 2 bases and J by 4 bases, with 12 bases between the two germline ends. This CDR3 is 16 amino acids long. This TCR was sampled from an adult who received the AZD1222 COVID-19 vaccine. The chain couples TRBV18 to TRBJ1-6; D not resolved. Specimen: peripheral blood, collected 28 days after the second AZD1222 dose. DNA for the CDR3: TGTGCCAGCTCACCAATGGTCGCGGGGTATAATTCACCCCTCCACTTT. The encoded protein is CASSPMVAGYNSPLHF. The full variable domain, its missing parts supplied by reference TRBV18 and TRBJ1-6, is NAGVMQNPRHLVRRRGQEARLRCSPMKGHSHVYWYRQLPEEGLKFMVYLQKENIIDESGMPKERFSAEFPKEGPSILRIQQVVRGDSAAYFCASSPMVAGYNSPLHFGNGTRLTVT.